The present TCR beta chain was sequenced within a study of PD-L1 blockade in urothelial cancer. Turning to the study itself: Samples came from 3 weeks, at the second dose, and 6 weeks into treatment. Blood samples had a median of about 140,000 T cells, tens of thousands of unique TCRs, and clonality around 0.08.

About this clone: The antigen remains undetermined.

V lost 3 bases and J 2 bases, leaving 11 bases between the germline ends. CDR1 is LNHNV and CDR2 is YYDKDF in the germline V gene (reference sequence). The CDR3 consists of 14 residues. Sequencing was performed with immunoSEQ multiplex PCR; in TCRdb, only in-frame clones are kept and a portion is missing. The table records tens of thousands of clones, over 80% of them present only once. Study outcomes and limitations: Tumor-linked clones in blood grew more by 3 weeks in durable-benefit patients.

Noted time point: pretreatment peripheral blood. The chain joins TRBV15 to TRBJ2-7; possible D gene TRBD1, 5 bases. The input for sequencing was PBMCs, taken around atezolizumab (anti-PD-L1) treatment. The source of this sequence is a man between 60 and 75 years old with urothelial cancer. CDR3 DNA sequence: TGTGCCACCAGCAGGGCAACAGGAACCTACGAGCAGTACTTC. Its translation is CATSRATGTYEQYF.